A selection of T cell receptor beta chains follows, all from one sample in a study of T cell responses to AZD1222 COVID-19 vaccine. Assay used: immunoSEQ multiplex PCR; TCRdb lists only in-frame clones, some missing. This table has fewer than 150,000 clones, 92% appearing once. Sequences were derived from peripheral blood, sampled 28 days after the second AZD1222 dose. The receptors stem from an adult who received the AZD1222 COVID-19 vaccine. Each CDR3 is given with its conserved first and last residue. The D gene is left open where the match is weak. Rows give clone size only sometimes, using once, few, many, or a class for an expanded clone.

CDR3aa,CDR3nt,v_gene,d_gene,j_gene,abundance
CSAPTELNYTF,TGCAGTGCTCCGACTGAATTAAACTACACCTTC,TRBV20-1,-,TRBJ1-2,-
CASSGTSGRNLADTQYF,TGTGCCAGCAGCGGGACTAGCGGGAGGAATCTGGCAGATACGCAGTATTTT,TRBV28,TRBD2,TRBJ2-3,-
CASSQDWGTGAFF,TGCGCCAGCAGCCAAGATTGGGGGACAGGAGCTTTCTTT,TRBV4-1,TRBD1,TRBJ1-1,-
CSVEGRDTYTGELFF,TGCAGCGTTGAAGGAAGGGACACCTACACCGGGGAGCTGTTTTTT,TRBV29-1,-,TRBJ2-2,once
CASSELILGTGGGYIYGYTF,TGTGCCAGCAGTGAATTAATTTTGGGTACAGGGGGCGGTTATATCTATGGCTACACCTTC,TRBV6-1,TRBD1,TRBJ1-2,-
CASSTHRGGVETQYF,TGTGCCAGTAGTACTCACAGGGGAGGAGTGGAGACCCAGTACTTC,TRBV19,-,TRBJ2-5,-
CASSGTGRFGYTF,TGTGCCAGCAGCGGGACAGGGCGCTTTGGCTACACCTTC,TRBV3-1/TRBV3-2,TRBD1,TRBJ1-2,-
CASSYVPPYNEQFF,TGTGCCAGCAGTTACGTCCCCCCCTACAATGAGCAGTTCTTC,TRBV6-5,-,TRBJ2-1,-
CASSLGQATNEKLFF,TGTGCCAGCAGCTTGGGACAGGCAACTAATGAAAAACTGTTTTTT,TRBV7-9,TRBD1,TRBJ1-4,-
CASRLAGQETQYF,TGCGCCAGCCGACTAGCGGGACAAGAGACCCAGTACTTC,TRBV5-1,TRBD2,TRBJ2-5,-
CASGFGVNTEAFF,TGTGCTAGTGGTTTCGGGGTGAACACTGAAGCTTTCTTT,TRBV12-5,-,TRBJ1-1,-
CASSSGDNNQYEQYF,TGTGCCAGCAGTTCGGGGGACAACAATCAATACGAGCAGTACTTC,TRBV28,-,TRBJ2-7,-
CASSLAGAGSTDTQYF,TGTGCCAGCAGCTTAGCTGGAGCGGGGAGCACAGATACGCAGTATTTT,TRBV7-9,TRBD2,TRBJ2-3,-
CASSPPAYHTYEQYF,TGTGCCAGCAGCCCACCCGCCTACCACACGTACGAGCAGTACTTC,TRBV6-2/TRBV6-3,-,TRBJ2-7,-
CASSYSQGQGAEAFF,TGTGCCAGCAGTTACTCACAGGGGCAGGGGGCTGAAGCTTTCTTT,TRBV6-5,TRBD1,TRBJ1-1,-
CASSLSSFSSPLHF,TGTGCCAGCAGCTTATCCAGCTTCTCGTCACCCCTCCACTTT,TRBV11-2,-,TRBJ1-6,-
CASSEPGQGNEKLFF,TGTGCCAGCAGTGAACCGGGACAGGGAAATGAAAAACTGTTTTTT,TRBV25-1,TRBD1,TRBJ1-4,-
CASSQGRSSTDTQYF,TGTGCCAGCAGCCAGGGCAGATCTAGCACAGATACGCAGTATTTT,TRBV3-1/TRBV3-2,-,TRBJ2-3,-
CASSFPDRANTGELFF,TGTGCCAGCAGTTTCCCCGACAGGGCGAACACCGGGGAGCTGTTTTTT,TRBV28,TRBD1,TRBJ2-2,-
CASSSGGGVHSNQPQHF,TGTGCCAGCAGCTCAGGGGGAGGGGTCCATAGCAATCAGCCCCAGCATTTT,TRBV7-9,TRBD1,TRBJ1-5,-
CASRQGIDEQFF,TGTGCCAGCAGACAGGGGATCGATGAGCAGTTCTTC,TRBV28,TRBD1,TRBJ2-1,once
CASSPQGAIQYEQYF,TGTGCCAGCAGCCCTCAGGGGGCGATCCAATACGAGCAGTACTTC,TRBV11-2,TRBD1,TRBJ2-7,-
CASSIQRQGPILFNTEAFF,TGTGCCAGCAGCATACAACGACAGGGACCTATACTTTTCAACACTGAAGCTTTCTTT,TRBV21-1,-,TRBJ1-1,-
CARDRGMNTEAFF,TGTGCCCGGGACAGGGGGATGAACACTGAAGCTTTCTTT,TRBV2,TRBD1,TRBJ1-1,-
CASSSGTGFSAFF,TGTGCCAGCAGTTCCGGGACAGGGTTCTCGGCTTTCTTT,TRBV6-2/TRBV6-3,TRBD1,TRBJ1-1,-
CATRQGANTGELFF,TGTGCCACGAGACAGGGGGCTAACACCGGGGAGCTGTTTTTT,TRBV6-4,TRBD1,TRBJ2-2,-
CASSLEGYSNQPQHF,TGTGCCAGCAGCTTAGAGGGGTATAGCAATCAGCCCCAGCATTTT,TRBV7-8,-,TRBJ1-5,-
CASSTANQPQHF,TGTGCCAGTAGTACAGCCAATCAGCCCCAGCATTTT,TRBV19,-,TRBJ1-5,-
CASSWSRESPLHF,TGTGCCAGCAGCTGGTCCAGGGAATCACCCCTCCACTTT,TRBV5-8,-,TRBJ1-6,-
CATSDGPGNNEQFF,TGTGCCACCAGTGATGGCCCAGGAAACAATGAGCAGTTCTTC,TRBV24-1,-,TRBJ2-1,-
CASSPRTGNNQPQHF,TGTGCCAGCTCACCACGGACAGGGAACAATCAGCCCCAGCATTTT,TRBV18,TRBD1,TRBJ1-5,-
CASRSINEKLFF,TGTGCCAGCAGATCGATTAATGAAAAACTGTTTTTT,TRBV2,-,TRBJ1-4,-
CASSILRAGADTGELFF,TGTGCCAGTAGTATATTGAGGGCGGGGGCCGACACCGGGGAGCTGTTTTTT,TRBV19,-,TRBJ2-2,-
CASSPPRGNSNQPQHF,TGTGCCAGCTCACCACCGCGGGGGAATAGCAATCAGCCCCAGCATTTT,TRBV18,-,TRBJ1-5,-
CASSYYARPEKLFF,TGTGCCAGCAGTTATTACGCTCGTCCCGAAAAACTGTTTTTT,TRBV6-5,-,TRBJ1-4,-
CASVEPTNTEAFF,TGTGCCAGCGTTGAGCCGACGAACACTGAAGCTTTCTTT,TRBV6-5,-,TRBJ1-1,-
CASSVGGNTEAFF,TGTGCCAGCAGCGTAGGGGGGAACACTGAAGCTTTCTTT,TRBV5-4,-,TRBJ1-1,-